This T cell receptor (beta chain) was observed in a study of cytotoxic CD8 clonotypes in ibrutinib-treated CLL. Produced via immunoSEQ multiplex PCR; TCRdb's table is partial and in-frame only. The data hold around 40,000 clones, with about two thirds observed a single time. V dropped 3 bases and J dropped 9 bases, with 9 bases sitting between them. The CDR3 runs to 12 residues. Germline V gene data show CDR1 as LNHDA and CDR2 as SQIVND (reference sequence). The receptor's source is a human donor with chronic lymphocytic leukemia. This chain links TRBV19 with TRBJ1-5, with a weak D call TRBD1 (6 bases). Sample: PBMCs, taken at disease progression, from a patient treated with ibrutinib. DNA of the CDR3: TGTGCCAGTAGTATCACGACAGGGCCCCAGCATTTT. Protein sequence: CASSITTGPQHF. Combining the CDR3 with reference TRBV19 and TRBJ1-5 gives the whole variable domain DGGITQSPKYLFRKEGQNVTLSCEQNLNHDAMYWYRQDPGQGLRLIYYSQIVNDFQKGDIAEGYSVSREKKESFPLTVTSAQKNPTAFYLCASSITTGPQHFGDGTRLSIL.